A selection of T cell receptor beta chains follows, all from one sample in a study of shared clonotypes between healthy human individuals. Sequencing was performed with immunoSEQ multiplex PCR; in TCRdb, only in-frame clones are kept and a portion is missing. The sample records millions of clones, 85% to 95% being singletons. Sequencing was performed on naive CD4+ T cells sorted from blood. The receptors derive from a man aged 18-30 years in good health. Each CDR3 is given with its conserved first and last residue. Clone size is not always given. Where it is, it says once, few, many or a class for expanded clones.

clone_size: once
v_call: TRBV27
j_call: TRBJ1-1
cdr3_aa: CASSPLDREEAFF

clone_size: -
v_call: TRBV10-3
j_call: TRBJ1-1
cdr3_aa: CAIRADRRPERNTEAFF

clone_size: -
v_call: TRBV5-6
j_call: TRBJ1-1
cdr3_aa: CASSWILQGSDTEAFF

clone_size: -
v_call: TRBV9
j_call: TRBJ1-1
cdr3_aa: CASSVVGQGGTEAFF

clone_size: -
v_call: TRBV25-1
j_call: TRBJ2-1
cdr3_aa: CASSLRGQGDNEQFF

clone_size: -
v_call: TRBV30
j_call: TRBJ2-6
cdr3_aa: CAWSVGGSGANVLTF

clone_size: -
v_call: TRBV10-3
j_call: TRBJ1-2
cdr3_aa: CAISLDSNYGYTF

clone_size: -
v_call: TRBV21-1
j_call: TRBJ2-7
cdr3_aa: CASSDRGRLVWLYEQYF

clone_size: once
v_call: TRBV30
j_call: TRBJ1-2
cdr3_aa: CAWMGRYGYTF

clone_size: -
v_call: TRBV20-1
j_call: TRBJ2-1
cdr3_aa: CSANYNEQFF

clone_size: few
v_call: TRBV28
j_call: TRBJ1-5
cdr3_aa: CASSRETGGFYQPQHF

clone_size: -
v_call: TRBV27
j_call: TRBJ1-6
cdr3_aa: CASSLQDRGNSPLHF

clone_size: -
v_call: TRBV6-1
j_call: TRBJ1-6
cdr3_aa: CASSALRGRLLYSPLHF

clone_size: -
v_call: TRBV27
j_call: TRBJ2-2
cdr3_aa: CASRLAPAGELFF

clone_size: -
v_call: TRBV18
j_call: TRBJ2-7
cdr3_aa: CASSTQGEGTYEQYF

clone_size: -
v_call: TRBV6-6
j_call: TRBJ2-5
cdr3_aa: CASSYSSDTGGTQYF

clone_size: -
v_call: TRBV11-2
j_call: TRBJ1-5
cdr3_aa: CASSSDRVGQPQHF

clone_size: -
v_call: TRBV5-1
j_call: TRBJ2-1
cdr3_aa: CASRERTSDYNEQFF

clone_size: -
v_call: TRBV5-4
j_call: TRBJ1-4
cdr3_aa: CASSFDTTNEKLFF

clone_size: once
v_call: TRBV2
j_call: TRBJ1-3
cdr3_aa: CAVKEGGNTIYF

clone_size: -
v_call: TRBV5-1
j_call: TRBJ2-5
cdr3_aa: CASSPGLSQETQYF

clone_size: -
v_call: TRBV7-9
j_call: TRBJ2-7
cdr3_aa: CASSTRTDSSYEQYF

clone_size: -
v_call: TRBV6-5
j_call: TRBJ2-2
cdr3_aa: CASTSRQGGTGELFF

clone_size: once
v_call: TRBV6-5
j_call: TRBJ1-2
cdr3_aa: CASSRAGVLGYTF

clone_size: -
v_call: TRBV18
j_call: TRBJ2-3
cdr3_aa: CASSFQLAALTDTQYF

clone_size: -
v_call: TRBV5-1
j_call: TRBJ1-4
cdr3_aa: CASSPSTGGLNEKLFF

clone_size: -
v_call: TRBV5-1
j_call: TRBJ2-2
cdr3_aa: CASSPGLAGTGELFF

clone_size: -
v_call: TRBV5-6
j_call: TRBJ2-3
cdr3_aa: CASIGLAGTDTQYF

clone_size: -
v_call: TRBV5-4
j_call: TRBJ2-5
cdr3_aa: CASSLAGFRQETQYF

clone_size: -
v_call: TRBV14
j_call: TRBJ1-6
cdr3_aa: CASSPRQGSSPLHF

clone_size: -
v_call: TRBV29-1
j_call: TRBJ1-1
cdr3_aa: CSVVENTEAFF

clone_size: -
v_call: TRBV30
j_call: TRBJ1-2
cdr3_aa: CAWRVAGNGYGYTF

clone_size: -
v_call: TRBV10-3
j_call: TRBJ1-4
cdr3_aa: CAISESQGRTTNEKLFF

clone_size: -
v_call: TRBV29-1
j_call: TRBJ1-4
cdr3_aa: CSVRGTGGEKLFF

clone_size: -
v_call: TRBV19
j_call: TRBJ2-7
cdr3_aa: CASTKEGQGYSGEQYF

clone_size: -
v_call: TRBV10-3
j_call: TRBJ2-3
cdr3_aa: CASGTTSTDTQYF

clone_size: -
v_call: TRBV7-2
j_call: TRBJ2-5
cdr3_aa: CASSSGLAGETQYF

clone_size: -
v_call: TRBV7-2
j_call: TRBJ2-3
cdr3_aa: CASRAQGLDTDTQYF

clone_size: -
v_call: TRBV7-2
j_call: TRBJ2-5
cdr3_aa: CASRPDSGETQYF

clone_size: -
v_call: TRBV7-2
j_call: TRBJ2-5
cdr3_aa: CASSFLAGAGTQYF

clone_size: -
v_call: TRBV4-3
j_call: TRBJ1-3
cdr3_aa: CASSQLPGTGNSGNTIYF

clone_size: -
v_call: TRBV6-1
j_call: TRBJ1-3
cdr3_aa: CASKFDSGGNTIYF

clone_size: -
v_call: TRBV6-6
j_call: TRBJ2-7
cdr3_aa: CASSSWTVSYEQYF

clone_size: -
v_call: TRBV12-5
j_call: TRBJ2-7
cdr3_aa: CASGSSGTYEQYF

clone_size: -
v_call: TRBV6-1
j_call: TRBJ2-7
cdr3_aa: CASSERSSGMVEQYF

clone_size: -
v_call: TRBV30
j_call: TRBJ2-5
cdr3_aa: CAWSRGTSGKETQYF

clone_size: -
v_call: TRBV6-5
j_call: TRBJ2-7
cdr3_aa: CASSYPGGGYEQYF

clone_size: -
v_call: TRBV28
j_call: TRBJ2-2
cdr3_aa: CATQGTNTGELFF